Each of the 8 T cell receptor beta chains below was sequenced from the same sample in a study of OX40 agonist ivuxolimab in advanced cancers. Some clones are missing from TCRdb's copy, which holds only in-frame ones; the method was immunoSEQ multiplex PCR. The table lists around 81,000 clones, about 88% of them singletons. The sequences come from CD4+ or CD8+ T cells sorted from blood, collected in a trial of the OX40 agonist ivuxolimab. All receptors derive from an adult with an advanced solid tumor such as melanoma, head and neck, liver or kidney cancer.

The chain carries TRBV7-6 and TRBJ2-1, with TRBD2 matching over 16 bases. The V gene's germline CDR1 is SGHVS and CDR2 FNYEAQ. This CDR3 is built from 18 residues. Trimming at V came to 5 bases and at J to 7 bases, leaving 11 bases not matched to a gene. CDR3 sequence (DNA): TGTGCCAGCAGCCCCAAGGGACTAGCGGGGGGGTATGGAAATGAGCAGTTCTTC. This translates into CASSPKGLAGGYGNEQFF.

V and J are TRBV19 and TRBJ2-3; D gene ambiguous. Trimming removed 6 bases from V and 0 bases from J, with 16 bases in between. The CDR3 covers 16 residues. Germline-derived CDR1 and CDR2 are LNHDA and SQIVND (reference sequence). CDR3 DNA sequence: TGTGCCAGTAGCCCCATTAAAAGTTCCAGCACAGATACGCAGTATTTT. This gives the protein CASSPIKSSSTDTQYF.

Here the CDR3 DNA reads TGTGCCAGCAGCGTAGACTCTTCCGGCTACACCTTC. Residues: CASSVDSSGYTF. The chain links TRBV9 to TRBJ1-2; the D is unclear. The V gene lost 0 bases and the J gene lost 8 bases, with 8 bases spanning the gap. The CDR3 sequence is 12 residues long. CDR1 is SGDLS, CDR2 YYNGEE, per germline.

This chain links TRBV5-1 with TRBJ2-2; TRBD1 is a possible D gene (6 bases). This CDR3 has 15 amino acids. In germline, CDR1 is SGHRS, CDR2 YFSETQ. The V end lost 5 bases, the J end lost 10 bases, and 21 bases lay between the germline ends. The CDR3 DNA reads TGCGCCAGCAGGTTTGGTTCAGGGGTACTGGAGGAGCTGTTTTTT. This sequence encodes CASRFGSGVLEELFF. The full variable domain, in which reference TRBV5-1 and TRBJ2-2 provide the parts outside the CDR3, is KAGVTQTPRYLIKTRGQQVTLSCSPISGHRSVSWYQQTPGQGLQFLFEYFSETQRNKGNFPGRFSGRQFSNSRSEMNVSTLELGDSALYLCASRFGSGVLEELFFGEGSRLTVL.

Written as DNA, the CDR3 is TGCGCCAGCAGTGTTGACAGTACTTACTCCTACGAGCAGTACGTC. Translation: CASSVDSTYSYEQYV. The chain employs TRBV10-2 and TRBJ2-7; the D gene is possibly TRBD1 (5 bases). This CDR3 region has 15 residues. Trimming cost V 4 bases and J 0 bases, with 13 bases left between them. Germline-derived CDR1 and CDR2 are WSHSY and SAAADI.

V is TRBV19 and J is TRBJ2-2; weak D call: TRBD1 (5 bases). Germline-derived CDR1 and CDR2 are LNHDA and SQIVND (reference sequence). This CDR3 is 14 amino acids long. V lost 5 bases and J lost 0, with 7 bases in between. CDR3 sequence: CASSRTPNTGELFF. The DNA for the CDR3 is TGTGCCAGTAGTCGGACACCGAACACCGGGGAGCTGTTTTTT.

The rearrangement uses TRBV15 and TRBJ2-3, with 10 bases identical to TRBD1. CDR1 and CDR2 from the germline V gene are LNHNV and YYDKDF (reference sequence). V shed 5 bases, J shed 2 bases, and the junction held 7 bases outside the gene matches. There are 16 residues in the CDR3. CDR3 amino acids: CATSPTGGHITDTQYF. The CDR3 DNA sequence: TGTGCCACCAGCCCGACAGGGGGCCATATCACAGATACGCAGTATTTT.

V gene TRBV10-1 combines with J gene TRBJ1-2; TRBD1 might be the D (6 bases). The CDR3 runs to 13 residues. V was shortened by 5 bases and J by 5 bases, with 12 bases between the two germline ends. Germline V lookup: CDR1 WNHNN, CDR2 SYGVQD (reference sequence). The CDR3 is CASSPGVRYGYTF. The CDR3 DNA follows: TGCGCCAGCAGTCCAGGGGTTCGGTATGGCTACACCTTC.